Below are 10 T cell receptor beta chains sequenced from a single sample in a study of CD8+CD57+ T cells in acquired aplastic anemia. The study profiled TCR beta VDJ and CDR3 using genomic DNA as template. One entry per CDR3 protein results from TCRdb running MiXCR on the reads. The repertoire holds 150,000 to 200,000 distinct CDR3 sequences, roughly 45% seen once, with 1.1% in the top ten. Sequencing was done on a sample of sorted CD4+, CD8+, or CD8+CD57+ T cells (not recorded which) from PBMCs. The receptors stem from a human donor in good health.

This clonotype was counted ten times or more. The rearrangement joins TRBV19 to TRBJ2-3, with a possible D match to TRBD1 (5 bases). Trimming stripped 5 bases from V and 5 bases from J, with 14 bases between. The length of the CDR3 is 14 residues. CDR1 is LNHDA and CDR2 is SQIVND in the germline V gene (reference sequence). The CDR3 DNA follows: TGTGCCAGTAGTGATAGATGGGGCGGAGATACGCAGTATTTT. As protein: CASSDRWGGDTQYF.

The sample holds many counts of this clonotype. The chain has TRBV7-8 and TRBJ1-2, with D perhaps TRBD1 (5 bases). This CDR3 is 14 amino acids long. V lost 1 base to trimming and J lost 8 bases, with 14 bases between them. The V gene's germline CDR1 is SGHVS and CDR2 FQNEAQ. This CDR3 reads CASSLEGRVRGYTF. CDR3 coding DNA: TGTGCCAGCAGCTTAGAGGGCAGGGTGAGGGGCTACACCTTC.

In this sample, this clonotype turned up many times. The chain has TRBV20-1 and TRBJ1-4; a weak D match, TRBD1 (5 bases). The CDR3 extends over 13 amino acids. V was pared by 6 bases and J by 5 bases, with 13 bases between. Germline V CDR1 and CDR2: DFQATT, SNEGSKA (reference sequence). The CDR3 loop reads CSALGPLNEKLFF. CDR3 in DNA: TGCAGTGCCCTGGGACCGTTAAATGAAAAACTGTTTTTT.

CDR3 DNA: TGTGCCACCAGTGAAATAGGCGATGAGCAGTTCTTC. Protein: CATSEIGDEQFF. J is TRBJ2-1 and V is TRBV24-1, with D hard to call. V lost 4 bases, J lost 8 bases, and 8 bases lay in between. This CDR3 has 12 residues. Per germline, CDR1 KGHDR and CDR2 SFDVKD.

This clonotype was seen a few times. The chain recombines TRBV3-1 with TRBJ2-6; no clear D gene. The V end lost 1 base, the J end lost 0 bases, and 10 bases lay between the germline ends. Per the germline V gene, CDR1 is LGHDT and CDR2 is YNNKEL (reference sequence). CDR3 size: 17 residues. Here the CDR3 DNA reads TGTGCCAGCAGCCAAGTTCGGGTGACCTCTGGGGCCAACGTCCTGACTTTC. Its protein product is CASSQVRVTSGANVLTF.

About this clonotype: A clone one base away is much larger, so this may be a read error. The V gene is TRBV6-5, the J gene TRBJ1-5; TRBD1 matches at 8 bases. After removal of 4 bases from V and 6 bases from J, the junction contained 5 bases not matched to a gene. CDR1 is MNHEY, CDR2 SVGAGI, per germline. The CDR3 runs 14 residues. The CDR3 bases are TGTGCCAGCAGTTTCTGGACAGGGAGTCAGCCCCAGCATTTT. This encodes CASSFWTGSQPQHF.

The rearrangement joins TRBV6-5 to TRBJ2-5; weak D call: TRBD2 (5 bases). The J call may be faulty, since TRBJ2-7 better matches the DNA end. The germline CDR1 and CDR2 sequences are MNHEY and SVGAGI. The CDR3 consists of 17 residues. CDR3 loop: CASSYSILGASFYEQYF. The CDR3 nucleotides read TGTGCCAGCAGTTACTCGATACTAGGCGCCTCCTTCTACGAGCAGTACTTC.

This clonotype was observed a handful of times. This rearrangement joins TRBV12-5 to TRBJ1-1; D is unresolved. From germline, CDR1 is LGHNT and CDR2 FRNRAP. The CDR3 sequence is 13 residues long. V dropped 0 bases and J dropped 8 bases, with 10 bases sitting between them. CDR3 sequence: CASGLVIRQEAFF. Here the CDR3 DNA reads TGTGCTAGTGGTTTGGTCATTAGGCAAGAAGCTTTCTTT. Full variable domain (remainder filled in from reference TRBV12-5 and TRBJ1-1): DARVTQTPRHKVTEMGQEVTMRCQPILGHNTVFWYRQTMMQGLELLAYFRNRAPLDDSGMPKDRFSAEMPDATLATLKIQPSEPRDSAVYFCASGLVIRQEAFFGQGTRLTVV.

This clonotype was counted at least ten times. The chain links TRBV11-2 to TRBJ2-7; 9 nucleotides line up with TRBD2. J lost 6 bases, V lost 8 bases, and 8 bases had no gene match. This CDR3 region has 13 residues. CDR1 and CDR2 from the germline V gene are SGHAT and FQNNGV. The CDR3 reads CASGVAGVSEQYF. The CDR3 DNA follows: TGTGCCAGCGGCGTAGCGGGAGTATCCGAGCAGTACTTC.

Ten or more counts support this clonotype. CDR3 in amino acids: CSARVEGSNQPQHF. DNA of the CDR3: TGCAGTGCTAGAGTTGAGGGTAGCAATCAGCCCCAGCATTTT. The rearrangement links TRBV20-1 to TRBJ1-5, with unresolved D. CDR3 length equals 14 residues. Per the germline V gene, CDR1 is DFQATT and CDR2 is SNEGSKA (reference sequence). The V end was cut by 1 base, the J end by 0 bases, with 7 bases between.